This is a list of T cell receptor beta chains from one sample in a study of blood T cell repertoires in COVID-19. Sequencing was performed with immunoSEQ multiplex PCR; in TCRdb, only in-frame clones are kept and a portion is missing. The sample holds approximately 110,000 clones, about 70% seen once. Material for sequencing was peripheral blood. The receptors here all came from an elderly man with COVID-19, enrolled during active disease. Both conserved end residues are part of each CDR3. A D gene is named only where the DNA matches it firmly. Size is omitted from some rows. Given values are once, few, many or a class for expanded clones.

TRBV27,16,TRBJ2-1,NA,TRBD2,CASSLRHPGLGNEQFF,TGTGCCAGCAGTTTACGCCATCCGGGACTAGGGAATGAGCAGTTCTTC
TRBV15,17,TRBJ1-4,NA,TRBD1,CATSLSDPGQLNEKLFF,TGTGCCACCAGCCTTTCAGACCCGGGACAGCTGAATGAAAAACTGTTTTTT
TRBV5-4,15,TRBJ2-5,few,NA,CASSLGSGGRETQYF,TGTGCCAGCAGCTTGGGGTCCGGAGGTCGAGAGACCCAGTACTTC
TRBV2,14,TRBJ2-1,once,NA,CASSGRNSYNEQFF,TGTGCCAGCAGTGGTAGAAACTCCTACAATGAGCAGTTCTTC
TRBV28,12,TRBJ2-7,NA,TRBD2,CASSLWGGEQYF,TGTGCCAGCAGTTTATGGGGAGGGGAGCAGTACTTC
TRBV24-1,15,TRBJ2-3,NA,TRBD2,CATSPGTSHEDTQYF,TGTGCCACCAGCCCGGGGACTAGTCACGAAGATACGCAGTATTTT
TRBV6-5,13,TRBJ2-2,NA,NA,CASNAANTGELFF,TGTGCCAGCAATGCGGCGAACACCGGGGAGCTGTTTTTT
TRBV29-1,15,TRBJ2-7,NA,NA,CSVRPTQGPSFEQYF,TGCAGCGTACGCCCGACACAAGGCCCTTCTTTCGAGCAGTACTTC
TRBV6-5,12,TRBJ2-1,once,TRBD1,CASRYRGNEQFF,TGTGCCAGCAGATACAGGGGCAATGAGCAGTTCTTC
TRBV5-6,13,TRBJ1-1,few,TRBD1,CASSWTGVTEAFF,TGTGCCAGCAGCTGGACAGGGGTAACTGAAGCTTTCTTT
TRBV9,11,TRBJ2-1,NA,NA,CASSADSSQFF,TGTGCCAGCAGCGCAGACTCATCGCAGTTCTTC
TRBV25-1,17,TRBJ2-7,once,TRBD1,CASSEREVRTGRHEQYF,TGTGCCAGCAGTGAACGAGAAGTCAGGACAGGGCGTCACGAGCAGTACTTC
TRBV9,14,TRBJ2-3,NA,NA,CASSASGATDTQYF,TGTGCCAGCAGCGCCTCAGGGGCGACAGATACGCAGTATTTT
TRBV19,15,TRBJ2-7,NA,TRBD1,CASSASGTGVYEQYF,TGTGCCAGTAGTGCTTCCGGGACAGGGGTCTACGAGCAGTACTTC
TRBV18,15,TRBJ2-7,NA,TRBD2,CASSPGTTLLYEQYF,TGTGCCAGCTCACCCGGGACTACCCTTCTCTACGAGCAGTACTTC
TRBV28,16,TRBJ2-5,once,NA,CASRSPGTMQEWTQYF,TGTGCCAGCAGATCACCCGGGACAATGCAAGAGTGGACCCAGTACTTC
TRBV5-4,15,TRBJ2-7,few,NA,CASSLGPGASYEQYF,TGTGCCAGCAGCTTGGGACCGGGTGCCTCCTACGAGCAGTACTTC
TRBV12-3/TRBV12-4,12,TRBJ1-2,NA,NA,CASSFGGSGYTF,TGTGCCAGCAGTTTCGGGGGAAGTGGCTACACCTTC
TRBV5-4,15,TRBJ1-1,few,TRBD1,CASSQDRGYGTEAFF,TGTGCCAGCAGCCAGGACAGGGGATATGGTACTGAAGCTTTCTTT
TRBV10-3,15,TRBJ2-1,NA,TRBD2,CAISALAGGPNEQFF,TGTGCCATCAGTGCCCTAGCGGGAGGGCCGAATGAGCAGTTCTTC
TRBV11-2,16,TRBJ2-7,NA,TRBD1,CASSFTTGGGHYEQYF,TGTGCCAGCAGCTTTACCACAGGGGGCGGTCACTACGAGCAGTACTTC
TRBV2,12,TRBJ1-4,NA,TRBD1,CASSGTGSYLFF,TGTGCCAGCAGCGGGACAGGGAGTTACCTGTTTTTT
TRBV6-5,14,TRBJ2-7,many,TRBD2,CASKIAGGSYEQYF,TGTGCCAGCAAAATAGCGGGAGGCTCCTACGAGCAGTACTTC
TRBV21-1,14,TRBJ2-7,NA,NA,CASSKASCSYEQYF,TGTGCCAGCAGCAAAGCGTCGTGCTCCTACGAGCAGTACTTC
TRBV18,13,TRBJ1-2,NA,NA,CASSPEGSYGYTF,TGTGCCAGCTCACCAGAGGGCAGCTATGGCTACACCTTC
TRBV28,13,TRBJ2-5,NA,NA,CASITRGHGTQYF,TGTGCCAGCATAACACGCGGCCACGGGACCCAGTACTTC
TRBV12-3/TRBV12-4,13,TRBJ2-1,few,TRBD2,CASSPTGGIEQFF,TGTGCCAGCAGCCCCACGGGGGGGATTGAGCAGTTCTTC
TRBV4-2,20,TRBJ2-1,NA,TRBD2,CASSPRPVLAGGPNYNEQFF,TGTGCCAGCAGCCCGAGACCGGTACTAGCGGGAGGACCTAACTACAATGAGCAGTTCTTC
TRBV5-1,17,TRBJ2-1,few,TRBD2,CASSSGLAGHSYNEQFF,TGCGCCAGCAGCTCAGGACTAGCGGGTCACTCCTACAATGAGCAGTTCTTC
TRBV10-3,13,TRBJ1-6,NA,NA,CAMAQGGNSPLHF,TGTGCCATGGCTCAGGGTGGGAATTCACCCCTCCACTTT
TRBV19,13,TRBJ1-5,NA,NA,CASKFRGNQPQHF,TGTGCCAGTAAGTTTCGAGGGAATCAGCCCCAGCATTTT
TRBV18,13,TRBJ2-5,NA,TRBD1,CASSRGQEETQYF,TGTGCCAGCTCGCGAGGACAGGAAGAGACCCAGTACTTC
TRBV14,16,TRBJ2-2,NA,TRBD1,CASSQPGQGGTGELFF,TGTGCCAGCAGCCAACCGGGACAGGGTGGAACCGGGGAGCTGTTTTTT
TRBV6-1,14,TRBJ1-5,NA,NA,CASSPDGDNQPQHF,TGTGCCAGCAGCCCGGACGGGGACAATCAGCCCCAGCATTTT
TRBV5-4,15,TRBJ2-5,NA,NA,CASSLDQGSQETQYF,TGTGCCAGCAGCTTGGATCAGGGATCCCAAGAGACCCAGTACTTC
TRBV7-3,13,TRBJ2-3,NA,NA,CASSSVGTDTQYF,TGTGCCAGCAGCTCAGTGGGCACAGATACGCAGTATTTT
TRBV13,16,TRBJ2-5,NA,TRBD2,CASSLSSGTSGETQYF,TGTGCCAGCAGCCTCTCCTCCGGGACTAGCGGGGAGACCCAGTACTTC
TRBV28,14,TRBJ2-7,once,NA,CASSFRGIGYEQYF,TGTGCCAGCAGTTTTAGGGGGATCGGCTACGAGCAGTACTTC
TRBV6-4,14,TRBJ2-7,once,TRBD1,CASSDGTETYEQYF,TGTGCCAGCAGTGACGGGACAGAGACGTACGAGCAGTACTTC
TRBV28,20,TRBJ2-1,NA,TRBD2,CASSFLTGGTSGRAEVEQFF,TGTGCCAGCAGTTTTTTGACTGGTGGGACTAGCGGGAGGGCCGAAGTTGAGCAGTTCTTC
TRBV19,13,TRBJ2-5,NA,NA,CASSPGIQETQYF,TGTGCCAGTAGCCCAGGCATCCAAGAGACCCAGTACTTC
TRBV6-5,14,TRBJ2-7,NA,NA,CAAAPGPYSYEQYF,TGTGCCGCTGCACCGGGTCCTTACTCCTACGAGCAGTACTTC
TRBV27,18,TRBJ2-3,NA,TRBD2,CASSLSLVAGIHTDTQYF,TGTGCCAGCAGTTTATCGCTGGTAGCGGGGATTCACACAGATACGCAGTATTTT
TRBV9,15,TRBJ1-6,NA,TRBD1,CASSVGTGGSSPLYF,TGTGCCAGCAGCGTAGGCACAGGGGGCAGTTCACCCCTCTACTTT
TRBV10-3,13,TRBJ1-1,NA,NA,CAIQGNVNTEAFF,TGTGCCATCCAGGGTAATGTGAACACTGAAGCTTTCTTT
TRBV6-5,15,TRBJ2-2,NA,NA,CASSLDSEESGELFF,TGTGCCAGCAGTTTGGACAGCGAGGAGTCCGGGGAGCTGTTTTTT
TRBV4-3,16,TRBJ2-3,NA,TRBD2,CASSQASGRAGDTQYF,TGCGCCAGCAGCCAAGCTAGCGGGAGGGCCGGAGATACGCAGTATTTT
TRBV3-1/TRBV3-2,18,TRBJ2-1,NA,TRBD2,CASSQTGTSGVSYNEQFF,TGTGCCAGCAGCCAAACAGGGACTAGCGGGGTAAGCTACAATGAGCAGTTCTTC
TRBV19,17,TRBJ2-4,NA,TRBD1,CASSTRTGPLAKNIQYF,TGTGCCAGTAGTACGCGGACAGGGCCGCTAGCCAAAAACATTCAGTACTTC
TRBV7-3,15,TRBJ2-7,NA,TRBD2,CASSLASGPNHEQYF,TGTGCCAGCAGCTTAGCTAGCGGACCAAACCACGAGCAGTACTTC
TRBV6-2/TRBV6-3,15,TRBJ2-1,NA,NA,CASSPGGSGANEQFF,TGTGCCAGCAGCCCCGGGGGTAGCGGCGCAAATGAGCAGTTCTTC
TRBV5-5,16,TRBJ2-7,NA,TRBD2,CASSSTSGSRSYEQYF,TGTGCCAGCAGCTCCACAAGCGGGAGTCGGTCCTACGAGCAGTACTTC
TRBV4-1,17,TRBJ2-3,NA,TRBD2,CASSQGYGTSLGDTQYF,TGCGCCAGCAGCCAAGGGTACGGGACTAGCTTGGGAGATACGCAGTATTTT
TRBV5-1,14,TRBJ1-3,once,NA,CASTTGASGNTIYF,TGCGCCAGCACCACAGGAGCCTCTGGAAACACCATATATTTT
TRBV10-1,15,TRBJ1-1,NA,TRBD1,CASSKSRGLNTEAFF,TGCGCCAGCAGTAAGTCCAGGGGGCTGAACACTGAAGCTTTCTTT
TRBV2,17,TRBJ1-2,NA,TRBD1,CASSVGTGALAGYGYTF,TGTGCCAGCAGTGTCGGGACAGGGGCCCTCGCGGGGTATGGCTACACCTTC
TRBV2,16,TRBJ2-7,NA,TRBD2,CASTKQLTRTGGGQYF,TGTGCCAGCACTAAACAGCTTACGAGAACGGGGGGTGGCCAGTACTTC
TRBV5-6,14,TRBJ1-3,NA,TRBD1,CASSLQGAGNTIYF,TGTGCCAGCAGCTTGCAGGGGGCTGGAAACACCATATATTTT
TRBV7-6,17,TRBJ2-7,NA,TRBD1,CASSLATWTGPAYEQYF,TGTGCCAGCAGCTTAGCAACCTGGACAGGGCCCGCTTACGAGCAGTACTTC